This T cell receptor beta chain was observed in a study of blood T cells in healthy people across ages. They isolated at least 7 million PBMCs from each sample. A second roughly 6 to 12 cycle PCR used barcoded and J-beta primers. TCRdb redid the calling of the 5' RACE reads with MiXCR, one entry per CDR3 protein. The table records about 1,800,000 distinct CDR3 sequences, 28% of them present only once. In germline, CDR1 is SQVTM, CDR2 ANQGSEA. Trimming removed 1 base at V and 3 bases at J, with 15 bases between. This CDR3 is built from 15 residues. Sequencing was carried out using blood. V gene TRBV29-1 combines with J gene TRBJ1-2; D gene ambiguous. The origin of this receptor is a woman aged 25-40 years in good health. The CDR3 DNA follows: TGCAGCGTTGAAGGTTCCCCTGGGATAGACTATGGCTACACCTTC. As protein: CSVEGSPGIDYGYTF.